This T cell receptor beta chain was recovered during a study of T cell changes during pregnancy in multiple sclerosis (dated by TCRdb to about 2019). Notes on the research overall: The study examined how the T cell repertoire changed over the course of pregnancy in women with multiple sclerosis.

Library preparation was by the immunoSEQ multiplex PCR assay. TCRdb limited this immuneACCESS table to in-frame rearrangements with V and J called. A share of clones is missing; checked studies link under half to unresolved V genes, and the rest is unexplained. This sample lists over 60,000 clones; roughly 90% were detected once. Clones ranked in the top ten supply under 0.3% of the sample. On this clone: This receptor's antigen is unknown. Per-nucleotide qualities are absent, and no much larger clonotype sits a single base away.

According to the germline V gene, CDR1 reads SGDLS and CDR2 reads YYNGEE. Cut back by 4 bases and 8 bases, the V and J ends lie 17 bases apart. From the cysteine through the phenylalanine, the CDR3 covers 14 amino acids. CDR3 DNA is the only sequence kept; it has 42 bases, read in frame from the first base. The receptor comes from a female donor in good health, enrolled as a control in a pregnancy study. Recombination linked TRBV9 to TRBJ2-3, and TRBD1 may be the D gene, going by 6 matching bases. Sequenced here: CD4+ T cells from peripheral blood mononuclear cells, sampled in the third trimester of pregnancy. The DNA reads TGTGCCAGCAGCCCCCAAGGGGGTTTAGGTACGCAGTATTTT. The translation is CASSPQGGLGTQYF.